This TCR beta chain originates from a study of blood T cell repertoires in COVID-19. Background on the study: Sites in the United States, Italy and Spain provided acute and convalescent COVID-19 samples. PBMCs, B-cell-depleted T cells, or T cells provided the cDNA or gDNA that made up the material.

Germline CDR1 reads SGHNT; CDR2 reads YYREEE (reference sequence). The CDR3 has 14 amino acids. V was pared by 7 bases and J by 4 bases, with 12 bases between. Original analysis: The authors estimated nucleated cell counts from reference gene primer amplification. The assay was immunoSEQ multiplex PCR, and TCRdb's table has in-frame clones only and misses some. Clonal size and the V and J genes are those of that table, whereas D and trimming came from the DNA. The table lists roughly 130,000 clones, about four fifths of them singletons, with 12% in the top ten. The sequence came from a woman aged 55 to 70 with acute or convalescent COVID-19. The chain carries TRBV5-4 and TRBJ1-6; D ambiguous. Sequenced: peripheral blood. The CDR3 here is CASQVAGYNSPLHF. CDR3 nucleotide sequence: TGTGCCAGCCAAGTAGCGGGGTATAATTCACCCCTCCACTTT.